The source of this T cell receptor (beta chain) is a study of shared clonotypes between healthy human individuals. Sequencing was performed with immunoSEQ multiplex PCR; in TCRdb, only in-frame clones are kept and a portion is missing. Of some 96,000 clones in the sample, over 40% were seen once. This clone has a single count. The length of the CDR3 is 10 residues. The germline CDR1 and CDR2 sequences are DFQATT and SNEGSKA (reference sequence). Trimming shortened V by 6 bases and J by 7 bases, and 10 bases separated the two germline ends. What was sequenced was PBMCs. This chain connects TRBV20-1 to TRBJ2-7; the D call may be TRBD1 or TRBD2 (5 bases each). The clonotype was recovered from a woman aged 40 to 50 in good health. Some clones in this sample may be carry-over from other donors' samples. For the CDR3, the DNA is TGCAGTGCGGGACCCCGTGAGCAGTACTTC. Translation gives CSAGPREQYF.